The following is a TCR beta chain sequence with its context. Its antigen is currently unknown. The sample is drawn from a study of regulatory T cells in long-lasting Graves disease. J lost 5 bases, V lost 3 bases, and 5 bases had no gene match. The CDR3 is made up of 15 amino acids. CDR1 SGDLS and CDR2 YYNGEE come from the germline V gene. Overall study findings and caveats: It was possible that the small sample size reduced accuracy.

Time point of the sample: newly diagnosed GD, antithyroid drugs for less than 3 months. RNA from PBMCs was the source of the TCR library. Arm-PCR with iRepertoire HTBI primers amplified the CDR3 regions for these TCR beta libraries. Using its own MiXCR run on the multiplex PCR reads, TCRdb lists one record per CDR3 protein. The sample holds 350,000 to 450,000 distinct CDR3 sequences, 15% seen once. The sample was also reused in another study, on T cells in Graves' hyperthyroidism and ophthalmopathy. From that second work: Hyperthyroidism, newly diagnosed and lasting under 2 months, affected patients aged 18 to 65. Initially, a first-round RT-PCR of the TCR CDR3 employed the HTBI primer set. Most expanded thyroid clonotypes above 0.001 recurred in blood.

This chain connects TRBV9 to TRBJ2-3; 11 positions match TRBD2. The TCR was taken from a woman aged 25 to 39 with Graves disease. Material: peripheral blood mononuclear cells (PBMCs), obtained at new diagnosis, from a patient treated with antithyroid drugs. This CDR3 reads CASSERLAGIDTQYF. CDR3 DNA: TGTGCCAGCAGCGAAAGACTAGCGGGAATAGATACGCAGTATTTT. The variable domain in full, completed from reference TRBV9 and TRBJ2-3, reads DSGVTQTPKHLITATGQRVTLRCSPRSGDLSVYWYQQSLDQGLQFLIQYYNGEERAKGNILERFSAQQFPDLHSELNLSSLELGDSALYFCASSERLAGIDTQYFGPGTRLTVL.